This T cell receptor (beta chain) is from a study of cytomegalovirus exposure and HLA in healthy donors. The table lists this clone with a count of one. Its antigen is currently unknown. 60 Vbeta and 13 Jbeta primers were used in PCR. The assay was immunoSEQ multiplex PCR, and TCRdb's table has in-frame clones only and misses some. The table includes some 150,000 clones, over 70% detected once. Study findings and constraints: A later analysis reportedly found fewer N-insertions in an Asian-associated ancestry cluster than the roughly 680-donor mean. Later analysis indicated greater clonal expansion among HLA-associated TCR beta chains than among equally common other chains. Links to common viral pathogens appeared, in a later analysis, for several of the most significant clusters.

This CDR3 is 19 amino acids long. Germline CDR1 reads SQVTM; CDR2 reads ANQGSEA. Unmatched junction bases numbered 26, after V lost 6 bases and J lost 5 bases. The gene calls are TRBV29-1 and TRBJ2-3; 7 bases line up with TRBD1. This sequence was found in a middle-aged woman in good health and CMV-seropositive. The sample taken for sequencing was PBMCs. The CDR3 DNA reads TGCAGCGTCGAATTCGACAGGGTGGGTGACGTCCCCGGTGGAGATACGCAGTATTTT. It codes for CSVEFDRVGDVPGGDTQYF.